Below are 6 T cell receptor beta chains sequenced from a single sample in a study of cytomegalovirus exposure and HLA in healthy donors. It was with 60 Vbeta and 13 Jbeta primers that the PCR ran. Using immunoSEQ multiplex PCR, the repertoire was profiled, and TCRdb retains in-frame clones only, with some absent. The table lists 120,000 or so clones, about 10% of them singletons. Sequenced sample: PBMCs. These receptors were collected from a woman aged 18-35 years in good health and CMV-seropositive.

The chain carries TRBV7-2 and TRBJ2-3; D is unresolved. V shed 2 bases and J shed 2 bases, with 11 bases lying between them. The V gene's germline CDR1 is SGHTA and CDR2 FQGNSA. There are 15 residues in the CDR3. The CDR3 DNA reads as TGTGCCAGCAGCTTAAGCCATTCCTTCACAGATACGCAGTATTTT. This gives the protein CASSLSHSFTDTQYF.

The CDR3 is CASSFSQGINTGELFF. The CDR3 DNA reads TGTGCCAGCAGTTTCTCCCAGGGGATTAACACCGGGGAGCTGTTTTTT. The genes are TRBV27 and TRBJ2-2, with D possibly TRBD1 on 6 matching bases. CDR1 is MNHEY and CDR2 is SMNVEV in the germline V gene (reference sequence). The CDR3 totals 16 residues. Trimming shortened V by 3 bases and J by 2 bases, and 13 bases separated the two germline ends.

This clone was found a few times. The CDR3 protein is CASSDPTRDRAYEQYF. The DNA for the CDR3 is TGTGCCAGCAGTGATCCAACACGGGACAGGGCCTACGAGCAGTACTTC. The chain recombines TRBV6-1 with TRBJ2-7; 9 nucleotides align to TRBD1. The V gene's germline CDR1 is MNHNS and CDR2 SASEGT. V was clipped by 3 bases and J by 2 bases; unmatched bases: 8. This CDR3 comprises 16 residues.

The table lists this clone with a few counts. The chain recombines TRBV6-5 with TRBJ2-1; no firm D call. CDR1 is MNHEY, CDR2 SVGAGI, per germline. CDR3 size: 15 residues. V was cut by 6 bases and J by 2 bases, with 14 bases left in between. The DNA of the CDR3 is TGTGCCAGCAGCCCAGAAAGTATCCCCTACAATGAGCAGTTCTTC. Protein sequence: CASSPESIPYNEQFF.

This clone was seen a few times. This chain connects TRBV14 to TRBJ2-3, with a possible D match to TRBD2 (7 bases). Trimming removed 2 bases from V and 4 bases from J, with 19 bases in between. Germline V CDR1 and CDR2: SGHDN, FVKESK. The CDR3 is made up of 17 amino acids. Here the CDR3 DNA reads TGTGCCAGCAGCCAAACCGAGGGGGAGGGTTCGGCAGATACGCAGTATTTT. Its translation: CASSQTEGEGSADTQYF. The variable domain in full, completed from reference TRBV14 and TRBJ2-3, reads EAGVTQFPSHSVIEKGQTVTLRCDPISGHDNLYWYRRVMGKEIKFLLHFVKESKQDESGMPNNRFLAERTGGTYSTLKVQPAELEDSGVYFCASSQTEGEGSADTQYFGPGTRLTVL.

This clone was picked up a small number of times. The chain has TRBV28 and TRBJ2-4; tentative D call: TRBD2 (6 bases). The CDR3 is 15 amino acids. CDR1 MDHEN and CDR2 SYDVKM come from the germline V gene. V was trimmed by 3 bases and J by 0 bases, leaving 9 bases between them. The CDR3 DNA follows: TGTGCCAGCAGTTTGGAGGGAGCAGCCAAAAACATTCAGTACTTC. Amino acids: CASSLEGAAKNIQYF.